Below are 27 T cell receptor beta chains sequenced from a single sample in a study of identical twins. TCRdb reprocessed the 5' RACE reads via MiXCR and lists one record per CDR3 protein. The sample carries 640,000 or so distinct CDR3 sequences, around 6.1% recorded once. Source material: naive T cells sorted from blood. The source of these receptors is a man between 18 and 35 years old in good health.

This clonotype was seen a handful of times. The V and J genes are TRBV6-1 and TRBJ2-1; D assignment may be TRBD1 or TRBD2 (5 bases each). Trimming removed 9 bases from V and 6 bases from J, with 18 bases in between. Per the germline V gene, CDR1 is MNHNS and CDR2 is SASEGT. The CDR3 extends over 14 amino acids. This CDR3 is CASTGRRAGNEQFF. In nucleotides, the CDR3 is TGTGCCAGTACGGGACGGCGGGCGGGCAATGAGCAGTTCTTC.

The chain carries TRBV9 and TRBJ2-3, with a tentative D call TRBD1 (5 bases). The CDR3 covers 14 residues. Trimming removed 4 bases at V and 4 bases at J, with 13 bases between. In germline, CDR1 is SGDLS, CDR2 YYNGEE. The CDR3 DNA reads TGTGCCAGCAGCTCCAGGGAAAGGGCAGATACGCAGTATTTT. Residues: CASSSRERADTQYF.

The sample holds a few counts of this clonotype. V is TRBV7-8 and J is TRBJ2-3, with 11 bases that match TRBD2. CDR1 and CDR2 (germline): SGHVS, FQNEAQ. The CDR3 is 17 amino acids. Losses at the gene ends were 1 base for V and 2 bases for J; bases not matched to a gene: 5. DNA for the CDR3: TGTGCCAGCAGCTTAGGGATAGCGGGAGGGAACACAGATACGCAGTATTTT. Protein product: CASSLGIAGGNTDTQYF.

This chain's CDR3 is CASSTGRPETQYF. CDR3 DNA: TGTGCCAGCAGCACGGGACGGCCGGAGACCCAGTACTTC. J is TRBJ2-5 and V is TRBV7-2; D might be TRBD1 or TRBD2, each matching 5 bases. The CDR3 is 13 amino acids. The germline gives CDR1 SGHTA, CDR2 FQGNSA. V lost 5 bases, J lost 5 bases, and 12 bases lay in between.

The chain joins TRBV5-5 to TRBJ1-3, with D hard to call. Germline CDR1 and CDR2: SGHKS and YYEKEE (reference sequence). Between the trimmed V and J ends, which lost 1 base and 0 bases, there was a span of 14 bases. This CDR3 is built from 17 residues. The DNA of the CDR3 is TGTGCCAGCAGCTTGTCTCCGGCCCCTAGCTCTGGAAACACCATATATTTT. Protein: CASSLSPAPSSGNTIYF.

The chain's CDR3 is CASRSQGAGNEPQHF. CDR3 in DNA: TGCGCCAGCAGGAGTCAGGGGGCTGGTAATGAGCCCCAGCATTTT. The rearrangement uses TRBV4-1 and TRBJ1-5; 8 nucleotides line up with TRBD1. The V gene's germline CDR1 is MGHRA and CDR2 YSYEKL. This CDR3 has 15 residues. The trim removed 6 bases at V and 8 bases at J, leaving 12 bases unmatched.

This clonotype showed up many times. This sequence joins TRBV12-3 or TRBV12-4 and TRBJ2-2, with TRBD1 matching over 7 bases. The V segment lost 3 bases and the J segment 3 bases; nucleotides outside the gene matches: 4. This CDR3 has 15 residues. Here the CDR3 reads CASSLTTGYTGELFF. In DNA form, the CDR3 reads TGTGCCAGCAGTTTGACGACAGGGTACACCGGGGAGCTGTTTTTT.

The chain joins TRBV30 to TRBJ1-4; D is uncertain. V was trimmed by 2 bases and J by 7 bases, leaving 14 bases between them. The CDR3 contains 14 residues. The germline V gene has CDR1 GTSNPN and CDR2 SVGIG (reference sequence). CDR3 residues: CAWSIGMGGEKLFF. The CDR3 DNA sequence: TGTGCCTGGAGTATTGGGATGGGAGGTGAAAAACTGTTTTTT.

V gene TRBV6-1 combines with J gene TRBJ1-1; the D gene is possibly TRBD1 (5 bases). Germline lookup yields CDR1 MNHNS and CDR2 SASEGT. Trimming removed 6 bases at V and 5 bases at J, with 10 bases between. The CDR3 has 12 residues. The CDR3 sequence is CASRTQVTEAFF. The DNA of the CDR3 is TGTGCCAGCAGGACACAGGTGACTGAAGCTTTCTTT.

In its sample, this clonotype was seen a few times. The chain uses TRBV2 and TRBJ2-5; 7 nucleotides match TRBD1. This CDR3 is built from 12 residues. Germline V lookup: CDR1 SNHLY, CDR2 FYNNEI. The trim removed 6 bases at V and 5 bases at J, leaving 3 bases unmatched. CDR3 bases: TGTGCCAGCAGAACAGGGGTCGAGACCCAGTACTTC. It yields the protein CASRTGVETQYF.

The CDR3 region is CASSERDRAETQYF. CDR3 DNA sequence: TGTGCCAGCAGCGAGAGGGACAGGGCAGAGACCCAGTACTTC. The chain joins TRBV11-2 to TRBJ2-5; the match to TRBD1 covers 9 bases. Germline-derived CDR1 and CDR2 are SGHAT and FQNNGV. The CDR3 has 14 amino acids. V was pared by 5 bases and J by 4 bases, with 5 bases of the junction left unmatched.

In this sample, this clonotype turned up a few times. This chain connects TRBV7-9 to TRBJ2-7; 7 bases match TRBD1. J gave up 3 bases and V 0 bases, and 5 bases lay outside the gene matches. Germline CDR1 reads SEHNR; CDR2 reads FQNEAQ (reference sequence). This CDR3 is built from 15 residues. CDR3 in amino acids: CASSLATGLGYEQYF. In DNA, the CDR3 is TGTGCCAGCAGCTTAGCGACAGGGTTAGGCTACGAGCAGTACTTC. Together with reference TRBV7-9 and TRBJ2-7, the CDR3 gives the full variable domain: DTGVSQNPRHKITKRGQNVTFRCDPISEHNRLYWYRQTLGQGPEFLTYFQNEAQLEKSRLLSDRFSAERPKGSFSTLEIQRTEQGDSAMYLCASSLATGLGYEQYFGPGTRLTVT.

This clonotype was counted a few times. The chain combines TRBV12-3 or TRBV12-4 with TRBJ1-1, with unresolved D. The CDR3 length is 14 residues. V was pared by 2 bases and J by 3 bases, with 10 bases between. The CDR3 loop reads CASSLMRVDTEAFF. DNA for the CDR3: TGTGCCAGCAGTTTAATGAGAGTGGACACTGAAGCTTTCTTT.

This clonotype was seen ten or more times. The chain has TRBV10-3 and TRBJ1-1, with unresolved D. CDR3 length: 12 amino acids. Between the trimmed V and J ends, which lost 8 bases and 2 bases, there was a span of 9 bases. CDR1 and CDR2 (germline): ENHRY, SYGVKD. CDR3 nucleotide sequence: TGTGCCATCGTAGCGGCTAACACTGAAGCTTTCTTT. It codes for CAIVAANTEAFF.

This clonotype was seen at least ten times. This sequence joins TRBV5-1 and TRBJ2-7; D call uncertain. The V end was cut by 5 bases, the J end by 0 bases, with 6 bases between. Germline V gives CDR1 SGHRS, CDR2 YFSETQ. CDR3 length: 12 amino acids. For the CDR3, the DNA is TGCGCCAGCAGAGCAGACTCCTACGAGCAGTACGTC. Translated, it gives CASRADSYEQYV.

In its sample, this clonotype was seen a few times. The rearrangement joins TRBV5-1 to TRBJ2-3; TRBD2 might be the D (5 bases). The CDR3 spans 13 residues. Germline CDR1 is SGHRS and CDR2 is YFSETQ. With 7 bases removed from V and 3 bases from J, the gap between germline ends came to 12 bases. The CDR3 DNA sequence: TGCGCCAGCCGAGAGCGGACTACAGATACGCAGTATTTT. This translates into CASRERTTDTQYF.

This sequence joins TRBV28 and TRBJ2-3, with D perhaps matching TRBD1 or TRBD2 (6 bases each). Trimming shortened V by 4 bases and J by 0 bases, and 17 bases separated the two germline ends. The CDR3 length is 17 residues. Germline loops: CDR1 MDHEN, CDR2 SYDVKM. The CDR3 here is CASSSRQAGTSTDTQYF. The CDR3 DNA follows: TGTGCCAGCAGTTCGAGACAGGCGGGGACTAGCACAGATACGCAGTATTTT.

This clonotype was seen many times. The V and J genes are TRBV7-9 and TRBJ2-1, with 8 bases lining up with TRBD2. This CDR3 has 16 residues. Trimming cost V 5 bases and J 6 bases; bases outside gene matches: 12. Germline-derived CDR1 and CDR2 are SEHNR and FQNEAQ (reference sequence). Here the CDR3 reads CASSPRWTSLSNEQFF. The CDR3 coding sequence is TGTGCCAGCAGCCCTAGGTGGACTAGCTTGAGCAATGAGCAGTTCTTC.

The CDR3 sequence is CASSLARALAGGRTGELFF. The CDR3 coding sequence is TGTGCCAGCAGCTTAGCTAGGGCTCTAGCGGGAGGGAGGACCGGGGAGCTGTTTTTT. This chain joins TRBV7-8 and TRBJ2-2; 12 positions agree with TRBD2. J gave up 5 bases and V 0 bases, and 10 bases lay outside the gene matches. The V gene's germline CDR1 is SGHVS and CDR2 FQNEAQ. The CDR3 is 19 amino acids.

The chain links TRBV7-2 to TRBJ1-1; D not resolved. The CDR3 runs to 15 residues. The V gene's germline CDR1 is SGHTA and CDR2 FQGNSA. Trimming left V 1 base short and J 0 bases short, with 9 bases between. The DNA for the CDR3 is TGTGCCAGCAGCTTAGATGTCAATATGAACACTGAAGCTTTCTTT. It encodes CASSLDVNMNTEAFF.

V and J are TRBV9 and TRBJ2-3; 8 nucleotides agree with TRBD2. V shed 1 base and J 5 bases; nucleotides not matched to a gene: 9. CDR3 size: 16 residues. Germline V CDR1 and CDR2: SGDLS, YYNGEE. The CDR3 is CASSVSPGGIRDTQYF. The CDR3 DNA follows: TGTGCCAGCAGCGTAAGCCCGGGGGGGATCCGAGATACGCAGTATTTT.

This clonotype has only a few counts. The chain couples TRBV27 to TRBJ2-3; D call uncertain. The CDR3 spans 15 residues. The germline V and J ends were trimmed by 3 bases and 5 bases, with 15 bases remaining between them. CDR1 MNHEY and CDR2 SMNVEV come from the germline V gene (reference sequence). The chain's CDR3 is CASSFRVHPGDTQYF. For the CDR3, the DNA is TGTGCCAGCAGTTTCCGGGTCCATCCGGGAGATACGCAGTATTTT.

This clonotype was recorded many times. The rearrangement uses TRBV3-1 and TRBJ2-3; D perhaps matches TRBD2 (6 bases). V lost 4 bases and J 0 bases, leaving 11 bases between the germline ends. The CDR3 spans 15 residues. The germline V gene has CDR1 LGHDT and CDR2 YNNKEL (reference sequence). The CDR3 nucleotides are TGTGCCAGCAGCCCCGCCGGAGGGAGCACAGATACGCAGTATTTT. It encodes CASSPAGGSTDTQYF.

This clonotype was counted many times. The chain recombines TRBV15 with TRBJ2-1, with TRBD2 matching 9 bases. After removal of 5 bases from V and 5 bases from J, the junction contained 7 bases not matched to a gene. The CDR3 has 15 residues. Germline V gene data show CDR1 as LNHNV and CDR2 as YYDKDF (reference sequence). CDR3 coding DNA: TGTGCCACCAGCCTCACAGCGGGAGGTAACAATGAGCAGTTCTTC. It yields the protein CATSLTAGGNNEQFF.

This clonotype was counted many times. The chain carries TRBV7-2 and TRBJ2-1, with D tentatively TRBD2 (5 bases). The V and J ends lost 6 bases and 6 bases respectively, with 9 bases between them. The germline V gene encodes CDR1 SGHTA and CDR2 FQGNSA. The CDR3 has 12 amino acids. The CDR3 protein is CASRRTRNEQFF. The CDR3 coding sequence is TGTGCCAGCAGGCGGACTCGCAATGAGCAGTTCTTC.

This clonotype was counted between two and nine times. The chain is built from TRBV6-1 and TRBJ2-1, with TRBD2 identical over 9 bases. J gave up 4 bases and V 4 bases, and 11 bases lay outside the gene matches. CDR3 length: 17 residues. Germline CDR1 and CDR2: MNHNS and SASEGT. The CDR3 region has the DNA TGTGCCAGCAGTGGGACTCGCGGGAGGGCGCGGTACAATGAGCAGTTCTTC. This encodes CASSGTRGRARYNEQFF.

This clonotype has only a few counts. The chain recombines TRBV12-3 or TRBV12-4 with TRBJ2-7, with 9 bases matching TRBD1. V shed 6 bases and J 6 bases; nucleotides not matched to a gene: 9. The length of the CDR3 is 14 residues. The CDR3 here is CASRPPGQGSEQYF. For the CDR3, the DNA is TGTGCCAGCAGGCCGCCGGGACAGGGCAGCGAGCAGTACTTC.